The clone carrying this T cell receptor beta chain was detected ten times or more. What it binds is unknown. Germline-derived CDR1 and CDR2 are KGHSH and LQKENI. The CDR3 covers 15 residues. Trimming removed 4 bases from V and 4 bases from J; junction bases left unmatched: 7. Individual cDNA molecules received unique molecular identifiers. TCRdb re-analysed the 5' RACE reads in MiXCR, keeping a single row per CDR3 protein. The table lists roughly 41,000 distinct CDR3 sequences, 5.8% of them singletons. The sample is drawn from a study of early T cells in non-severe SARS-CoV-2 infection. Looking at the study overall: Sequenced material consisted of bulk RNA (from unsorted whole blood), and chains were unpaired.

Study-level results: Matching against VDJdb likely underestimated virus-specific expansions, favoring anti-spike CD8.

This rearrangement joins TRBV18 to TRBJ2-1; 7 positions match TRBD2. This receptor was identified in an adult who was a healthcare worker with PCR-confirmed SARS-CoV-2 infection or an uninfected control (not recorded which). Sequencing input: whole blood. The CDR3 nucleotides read TGTGCCAGCTCACTACTTGAGCGGGGTTACAATGAGCAGTTCTTC. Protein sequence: CASSLLERGYNEQFF.